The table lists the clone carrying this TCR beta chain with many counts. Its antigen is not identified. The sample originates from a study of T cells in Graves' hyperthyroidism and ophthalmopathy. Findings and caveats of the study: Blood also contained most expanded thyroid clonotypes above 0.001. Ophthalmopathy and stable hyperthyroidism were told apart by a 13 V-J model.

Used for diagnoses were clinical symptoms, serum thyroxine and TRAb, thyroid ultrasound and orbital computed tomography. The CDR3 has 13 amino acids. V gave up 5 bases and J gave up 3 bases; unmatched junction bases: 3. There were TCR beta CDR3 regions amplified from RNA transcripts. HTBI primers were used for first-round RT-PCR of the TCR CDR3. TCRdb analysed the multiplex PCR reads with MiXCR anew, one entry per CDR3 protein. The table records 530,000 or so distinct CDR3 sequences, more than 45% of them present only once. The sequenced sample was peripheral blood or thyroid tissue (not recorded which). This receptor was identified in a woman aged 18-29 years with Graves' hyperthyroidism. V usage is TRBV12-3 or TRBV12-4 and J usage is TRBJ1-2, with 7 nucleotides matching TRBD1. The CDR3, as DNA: TGTGCCAGCAGTACCGGGACAGACTATGGCTACACCTTC. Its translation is CASSTGTDYGYTF.